In its sample, the clone carrying this T cell receptor (beta chain) was seen many times. Its target is unknown. The data were taken from a study of blood T cells in healthy people across ages. General study points: Unsorted PBMCs prevented conclusive naive versus antigen-experienced comparison. Per million T cells, the diversity of TCR beta decreased roughly linearly as age advanced. For the donors, CMV status was unknown and possibly confounded expanded clonotype changes.

PCR was performed a second time for roughly 7 to 12 cycles using a sample-barcoded 5' primer and a J-beta primer mix. Every cDNA molecule carried a tag from a template-switch adaptor bearing 12 random nucleotides. Using its own MiXCR run on the 5' RACE reads, TCRdb lists one record per CDR3 protein. This table has over 550,000 distinct CDR3 sequences, approximately 30% appearing once. Trimming removed 2 bases from V and 3 bases from J; junction bases left unmatched: 2. Germline V gene data show CDR1 as LGHNA and CDR2 as YNFKEQ. This CDR3 spans 14 amino acids. The chain links TRBV4-2 to TRBJ2-5, with 8 positions matching TRBD1. Sequencing was carried out using blood. The sequence was obtained from a woman older than 75 in good health. As DNA, the CDR3 is TGTGCCAGCAGCCAACCAGGGGGCGAAGAGACCCAGTACTTC. Translating gives CASSQPGGEETQYF.